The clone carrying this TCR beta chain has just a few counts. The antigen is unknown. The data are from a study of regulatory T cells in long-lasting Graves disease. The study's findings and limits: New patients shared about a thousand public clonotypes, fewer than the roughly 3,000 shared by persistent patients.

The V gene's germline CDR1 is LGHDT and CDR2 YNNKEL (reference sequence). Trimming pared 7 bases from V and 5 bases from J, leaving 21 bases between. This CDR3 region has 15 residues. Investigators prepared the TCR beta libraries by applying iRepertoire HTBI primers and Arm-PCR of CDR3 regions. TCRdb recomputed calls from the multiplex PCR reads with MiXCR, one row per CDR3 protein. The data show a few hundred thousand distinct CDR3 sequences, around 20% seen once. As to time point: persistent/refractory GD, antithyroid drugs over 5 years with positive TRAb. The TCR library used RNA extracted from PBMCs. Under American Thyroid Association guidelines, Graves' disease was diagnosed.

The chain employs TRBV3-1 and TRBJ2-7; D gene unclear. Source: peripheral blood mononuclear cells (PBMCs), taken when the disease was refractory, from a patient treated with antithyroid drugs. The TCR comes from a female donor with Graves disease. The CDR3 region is CASKSKGTQTHEQYF. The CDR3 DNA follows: TGTGCCAGCAAAAGCAAAGGCACCCAGACTCACGAGCAGTACTTC.